Listed here is a single T cell receptor beta chain. Antigen specificity is unknown. Primers: 60 Vbeta forward and 13 Jbeta reverse. Clones were read by immunoSEQ multiplex PCR, and TCRdb kept only the in-frame ones, dropping some. The table shows roughly 150,000 clones, with roughly 84% occurring only once. This entry is derived from a study of cytomegalovirus exposure and HLA in healthy donors. Study-level points and caveats: A classifier reportedly called cytomegalovirus status with high sensitivity and specificity.

With V trimmed by 6 bases and J by 8 bases, 11 bases remained unmatched. The CDR3 spans 15 residues. Germline assignment: CDR1 MNHNS and CDR2 SASEGT. Sequences were obtained from PBMCs. The sequence derives from a man aged 25-45 years in good health and CMV-seropositive. The chain has TRBV6-1 and TRBJ1-2, with TRBD1 matching over 11 bases. Here the CDR3 reads CASRHPGQGASGYTF. The CDR3 DNA reads TGTGCCAGCAGACACCCCGGACAGGGGGCTTCGGGCTACACCTTC.